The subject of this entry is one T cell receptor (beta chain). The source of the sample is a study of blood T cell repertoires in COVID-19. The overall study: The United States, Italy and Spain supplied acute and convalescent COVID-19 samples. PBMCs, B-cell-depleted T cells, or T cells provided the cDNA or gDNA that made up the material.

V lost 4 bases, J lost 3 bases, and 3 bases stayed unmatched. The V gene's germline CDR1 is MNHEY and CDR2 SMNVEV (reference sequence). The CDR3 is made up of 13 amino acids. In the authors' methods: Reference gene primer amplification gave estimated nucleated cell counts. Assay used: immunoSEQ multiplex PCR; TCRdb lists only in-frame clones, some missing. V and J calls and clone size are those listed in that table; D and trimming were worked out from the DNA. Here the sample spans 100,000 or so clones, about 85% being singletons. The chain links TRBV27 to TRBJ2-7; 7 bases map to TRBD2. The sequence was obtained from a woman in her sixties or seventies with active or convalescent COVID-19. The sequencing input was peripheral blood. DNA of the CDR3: TGTGCCAGCAGTTCTACGGGGGGCTACGAGCAGTACTTC. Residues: CASSSTGGYEQYF.